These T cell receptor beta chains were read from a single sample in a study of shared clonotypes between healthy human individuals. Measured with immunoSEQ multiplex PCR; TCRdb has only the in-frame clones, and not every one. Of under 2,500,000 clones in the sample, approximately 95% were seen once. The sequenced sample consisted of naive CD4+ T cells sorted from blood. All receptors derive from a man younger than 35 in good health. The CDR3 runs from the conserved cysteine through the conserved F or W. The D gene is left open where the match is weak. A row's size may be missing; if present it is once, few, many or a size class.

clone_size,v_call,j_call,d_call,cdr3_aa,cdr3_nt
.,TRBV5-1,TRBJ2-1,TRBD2,CASSLMMAGAREQFF,TGCGCCAGCAGCTTGATGATGGCGGGAGCCCGTGAGCAGTTCTTC
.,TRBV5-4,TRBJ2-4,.,CASSLAGGEAKNIQYF,TGTGCCAGCAGCTTGGCCGGTGGGGAGGCCAAAAACATTCAGTACTTC
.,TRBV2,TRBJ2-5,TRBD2,CASSESGRARETQYF,TGTGCCAGCAGTGAAAGCGGGAGGGCCCGTGAGACCCAGTACTTC
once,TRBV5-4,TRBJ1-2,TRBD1,CASSLDGTGHYGYTF,TGTGCCAGCAGCTTGGACGGGACAGGGCACTATGGCTACACCTTC
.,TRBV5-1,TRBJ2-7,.,CASSLGRSTYEQYF,TGCGCCAGCAGCTTGGGGAGGTCTACCTACGAGCAGTACTTC
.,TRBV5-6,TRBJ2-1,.,CASSFRVEQFF,TGTGCCAGCAGCTTTAGGGTTGAGCAGTTCTTC
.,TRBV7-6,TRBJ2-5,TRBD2,CASSLSSSGGQETQYF,TGTGCCAGCAGCTTATCGTCTAGCGGGGGCCAAGAGACCCAGTACTTC
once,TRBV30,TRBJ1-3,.,CAWTRGGLSGNTIYF,TGTGCCTGGACCAGAGGGGGGCTCTCTGGAAACACCATATATTTT
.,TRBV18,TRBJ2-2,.,CASSPPSGVTGELFF,TGTGCCAGCTCACCACCTTCAGGGGTCACCGGGGAGCTGTTTTTT
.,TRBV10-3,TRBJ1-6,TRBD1,CAISEFLGQGLSPLHF,TGTGCCATCAGTGAGTTCCTAGGACAGGGCCTTTCACCCCTCCACTTT
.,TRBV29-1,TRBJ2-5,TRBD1,CSACRDSQETQYF,TGCAGCGCCTGCAGGGACAGCCAAGAGACCCAGTACTTC
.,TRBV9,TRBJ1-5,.,CASSPRPNQPQHF,TGTGCCAGCAGCCCACGTCCCAATCAGCCCCAGCATTTT
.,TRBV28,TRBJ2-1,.,CASSPGDSYNEQFF,TGTGCCAGCAGCCCAGGGGACTCCTACAATGAGCAGTTCTTC
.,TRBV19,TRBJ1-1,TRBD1,CASKHGTENTEAFF,TGTGCCAGTAAACACGGGACAGAAAACACTGAAGCTTTCTTT
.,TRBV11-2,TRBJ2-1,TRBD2,CASSLLSGGGPPYNEQFF,TGTGCCAGCAGCTTACTAAGCGGGGGGGGCCCCCCCTACAATGAGCAGTTCTTC
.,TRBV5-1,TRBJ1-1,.,CASSLGGGNTEAFF,TGCGCCAGCAGCTTGGGGGGTGGTAACACTGAAGCTTTCTTT
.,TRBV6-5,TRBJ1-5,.,CASSYGGNQPQHF,TGTGCCAGCAGTTACGGGGGCAATCAGCCCCAGCATTTT
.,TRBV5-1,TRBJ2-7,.,CASGAAGTYEQYF,TGCGCCAGCGGGGCGGCGGGGACCTACGAGCAGTACTTC
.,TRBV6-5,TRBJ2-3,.,CASRGVDTQYF,TGTGCCAGCAGAGGAGTGGATACGCAGTATTTT
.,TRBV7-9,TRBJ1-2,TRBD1,CASSDGTGWSYGYTF,TGTGCCAGCAGTGACGGGACAGGGTGGTCCTATGGCTACACCTTC
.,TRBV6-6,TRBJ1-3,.,CASSYSSPGNTIYF,TGTGCCAGCAGTTACTCCTCGCCTGGAAACACCATATATTTT
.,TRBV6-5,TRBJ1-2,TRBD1,CASSDTGGVGGYTF,TGTGCCAGCAGTGACACAGGGGGCGTTGGTGGCTACACCTTC
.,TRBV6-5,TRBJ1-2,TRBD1,CASSPYRGGNYGYTF,TGTGCCAGCAGTCCGTACAGGGGGGGAAACTATGGCTACACCTTC
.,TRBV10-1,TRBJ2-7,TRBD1,CASSRQGNHEQYF,TGCGCCAGCAGCCGACAGGGGAATCACGAGCAGTACTTC
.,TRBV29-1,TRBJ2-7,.,CSVGQGGTYEQYF,TGCAGCGTGGGCCAGGGAGGAACCTACGAGCAGTACTTC
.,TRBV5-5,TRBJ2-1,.,CASSPQTNEQFF,TGTGCCAGCAGCCCTCAGACAAATGAGCAGTTCTTC
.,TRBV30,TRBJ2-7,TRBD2,CACSPGLAGIYSTYEQYF,TGTGCCTGTTCCCCGGGTCTAGCGGGAATATATAGCACCTACGAGCAGTACTTC
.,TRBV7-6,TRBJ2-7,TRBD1,CASSRTPQGYEQYF,TGTGCCAGCAGCCGGACCCCACAGGGGTACGAGCAGTACTTC
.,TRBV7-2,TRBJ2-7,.,CASSLLGDHSYEQYF,TGTGCCAGCAGCTTATTGGGAGACCACTCCTACGAGCAGTACTTC
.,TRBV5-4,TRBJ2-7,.,CASSLQLRSSYEQYF,TGTGCCAGCAGCTTGCAACTACGGAGCTCCTACGAGCAGTACTTC
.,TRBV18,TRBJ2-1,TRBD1,CASSPRGQAINEQFF,TGTGCCAGCTCACCGCGGGGACAGGCGATTAATGAGCAGTTCTTC
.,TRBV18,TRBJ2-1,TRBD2,CASSPSGTSGSRSPEQFF,TGTGCCAGCTCACCATCCGGGACTAGCGGATCTCGGAGCCCCGAGCAGTTCTTC
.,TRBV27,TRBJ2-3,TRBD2,CASSSWGTSGRDTQYF,TGTGCCAGCAGTAGCTGGGGGACTAGCGGGAGGGATACGCAGTATTTT